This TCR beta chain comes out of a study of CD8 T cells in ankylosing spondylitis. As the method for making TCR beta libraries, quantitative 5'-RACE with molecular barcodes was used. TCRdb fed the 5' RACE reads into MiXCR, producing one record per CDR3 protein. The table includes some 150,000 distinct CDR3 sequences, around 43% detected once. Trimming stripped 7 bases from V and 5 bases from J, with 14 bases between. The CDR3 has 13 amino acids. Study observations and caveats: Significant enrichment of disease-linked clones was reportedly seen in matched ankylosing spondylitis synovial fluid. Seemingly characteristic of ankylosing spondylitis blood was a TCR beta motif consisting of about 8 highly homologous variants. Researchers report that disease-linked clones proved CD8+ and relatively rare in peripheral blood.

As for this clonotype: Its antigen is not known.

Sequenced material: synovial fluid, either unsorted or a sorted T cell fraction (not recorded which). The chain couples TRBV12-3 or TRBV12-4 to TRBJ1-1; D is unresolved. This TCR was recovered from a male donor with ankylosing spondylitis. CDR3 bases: TGTGCCAGCATCTATTCGGGTGAAACTGAAGCTTTCTTT. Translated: CASIYSGETEAFF.